The 26 T cell receptor beta chains below come from one sample, sequenced in a study of beta chain features in type 1 diabetes. Sequenced material consisted of expressed TCRB transcripts (all of the isolated RNA was reverse transcribed). The assay was immunoSEQ multiplex PCR, and TCRdb's table has in-frame clones only and misses some. The sample has some 410,000 clones, about 15% seen once. The specimen was naive CD4+ T cells from blood. Receptors originate from a man aged 25 to 40 in good health.

This chain uses TRBV4-3 with TRBJ1-2, with a possible D match to TRBD1 (6 bases). V was trimmed by 3 bases and J by 5 bases, leaving 16 bases between them. This CDR3 region has 15 residues. Germline lookup yields CDR1 LGHNA and CDR2 YSLEER. In DNA, the CDR3 is TGCGCCAGCAGCCACCAGGGGAGGACTGGTTATGGCTACACCTTC. Amino acids: CASSHQGRTGYGYTF.

V and J are TRBV6-1 and TRBJ1-1; D possibly corresponds to TRBD1 (5 bases). CDR1 MNHNS and CDR2 SASEGT come from the germline V gene. The CDR3 loop spans 12 amino acids. V was cut by 5 bases and J by 7 bases, with 11 bases left in between. CDR3 in DNA: TGTGCCAGCAGTAGGGGAGGGATTGAAGCTTTCTTT. It specifies CASSRGGIEAFF.

The chain combines TRBV21-1 with TRBJ2-1; the table's TRBD1 call for D was not verified on the DNA. TRBV21-1 is marked as a pseudogene. This CDR3 spans 15 amino acids. DNA of the CDR3: TGTGCCAGCAGCAATGGCACAGGGGGTTTGGATGAGCAGTTCTTC. Its protein is CASSNGTGGLDEQFF.

Only a few counts were recorded for this clone. The chain couples TRBV7-9 to TRBJ2-3, with D unresolved. V lost 3 bases and J lost 4, with 5 bases in between. Germline V gives CDR1 SEHNR, CDR2 FQNEAQ (reference sequence). CDR3 size: 12 residues. DNA for the CDR3: TGTGCCAGCAGCTTCCGGGCAGATACGCAGTATTTT. Translating gives CASSFRADTQYF.

The rearrangement links TRBV7-8 to TRBJ2-1, with 8 bases identical to TRBD1. The CDR3 has 14 residues. V was clipped by 2 bases and J by 14 bases; unmatched bases: 11. CDR1 and CDR2 (germline): SGHVS, FQNEAQ. The CDR3 DNA is TGTGCCAGCAGCTTAACCAGGGGGCTGACCCAGGAGTTCTTC. Its protein is CASSLTRGLTQEFF.

This clone was seen repeatedly, ten times or more. The V gene is TRBV19, the J gene TRBJ2-7; D unresolved. The CDR3 runs 11 residues. The V end was cut by 5 bases, the J end by 4 bases, with 6 bases between. CDR1 and CDR2 from the germline V gene are LNHDA and SQIVND (reference sequence). CDR3 nucleotide sequence: TGTGCCAGTAGTCGTGCTTACGAGCAGTACGTC. Amino acid sequence: CASSRAYEQYV.

V and J are TRBV7-3 and TRBJ2-2, with 8 bases lining up with TRBD1. The CDR3 has 16 residues. CDR1 is SGHTA, CDR2 FQGTGA, per germline. V was pared by 0 bases and J by 7 bases, with 7 bases of the junction left unmatched. CDR3 DNA: TGTGCCAGCAGCTTAACGGCAGGGGGCTTTAGCGGGGAGCTGTTTTTT. Protein: CASSLTAGGFSGELFF.

This clone appeared once. The chain carries TRBV6-6 and TRBJ2-7, with D perhaps TRBD1 (6 bases). Trimming removed 4 bases at V and 4 bases at J, with 14 bases between. Germline values: CDR1 MNHNY, CDR2 SVGAGI (reference sequence). The CDR3 length is 14 residues. CDR3 in amino acids: CASSSPGQPYEQYV. CDR3 coding DNA: TGTGCCAGCAGTTCGCCGGGACAACCGTACGAGCAGTACGTC.

This clone has just a few counts. This chain links TRBV6-5 with TRBJ2-3; D is possibly TRBD1 or TRBD2 (6 bases each). This CDR3 comprises 14 residues. Trimming removed 6 bases from V and 4 bases from J, with 14 bases in between. Germline assignment: CDR1 MNHEY and CDR2 SVGAGI. This CDR3 is CASRLYREADTQYF. The CDR3 DNA reads TGTGCCAGCAGATTGTACAGGGAGGCAGATACGCAGTATTTT.

Only a few counts were recorded for this clone. This sequence joins TRBV14 and TRBJ2-7, with TRBD1 identical over 7 bases. CDR1 SGHDN and CDR2 FVKESK come from the germline V gene. CDR3 length: 16 amino acids. V gave up 4 bases and J gave up 3 bases; unmatched junction bases: 12. The CDR3, as DNA: TGTGCCAGCAGCCCTTTACTAGGGGGCTGGAACTACGAGCAGTACTTC. Amino acid sequence: CASSPLLGGWNYEQYF.

This chain links TRBV4-3 with TRBJ1-2; D remains unclear. CDR1 LGHNA and CDR2 YSLEER come from the germline V gene. CDR3 length equals 15 residues. V was shortened by 5 bases and J by 6 bases, with 19 bases between the two germline ends. CDR3 protein: CASSSGLTDVDGYTF. In DNA form, the CDR3 reads TGCGCCAGCAGCTCCGGACTGACCGATGTAGATGGCTACACCTTC.

The chain employs TRBV5-1 and TRBJ1-2; no reliable D call. This CDR3 region has 13 residues. Germline loops: CDR1 SGHRS, CDR2 YFSETQ. Trimming cost V 0 bases and J 3 bases, with 6 bases left between them. CDR3 DNA sequence: TGCGCCAGCAGCTTGGCATCCGACTATGGCTACACCTTC. It translates to CASSLASDYGYTF. The variable domain in full, with the rest retrieved from reference TRBV5-1 and TRBJ1-2, is KAGVTQTPRYLIKTRGQQVTLSCSPISGHRSVSWYQQTPGQGLQFLFEYFSETQRNKGNFPGRFSGRQFSNSRSEMNVSTLELGDSALYLCASSLASDYGYTFGSGTRLTVV.

This clone has more than one count but fewer than ten. J is TRBJ1-2 and V is TRBV30; no clear D gene. Germline V lookup: CDR1 GTSNPN, CDR2 SVGIG (reference sequence). The CDR3 sequence is 13 residues long. Trimming shortened V by 3 bases and J by 4 bases, and 12 bases separated the two germline ends. The CDR3, as DNA: TGTGCCTGGAGGTTTGAGGGAGGCTATGGCTACACCTTC. It is translated as CAWRFEGGYGYTF.

This clone was counted between two and nine times. The J gene is TRBJ1-1, the V gene TRBV10-3, with D hard to call. The CDR3 is 14 amino acids. Germline CDR1 reads ENHRY; CDR2 reads SYGVKD. V was clipped by 8 bases and J by 3 bases, with 16 bases between them. The CDR3 DNA reads TGTGCCATCTCTATCGCCAGTTTGGACACTGAAGCTTTCTTT. Amino acid sequence: CAISIASLDTEAFF.

This clone was seen a handful of times. The gene calls are TRBV7-3 and TRBJ1-2; no reliable D call. The germline gives CDR1 SGHTA, CDR2 FQGTGA. V lost 5 bases to trimming and J lost 1 base, with 8 bases between them. This CDR3 comprises 13 residues. CDR3 sequence: CASSQDRNYGYTF. The CDR3 nucleotides are TGTGCCAGCAGCCAAGACCGTAACTATGGCTACACCTTC.

Points on this clone: At one of its ends the junction is not consistent with the germline gene, which may arise from a read error. V is TRBV30 and J is TRBJ2-1; 11 bases line up with TRBD2. The germline CDR1 and CDR2 sequences are GTSNPN and SVGIG (reference sequence). The CDR3 extends over 14 amino acids. CDR3 in amino acids: CAWSPWTSGSIEVF. Here the CDR3 DNA reads TGTGCCTGGAGTCCGTGGACTAGCGGGTCTATCGAGGTCTTC.

The chain uses TRBV7-3 and TRBJ2-2; D is possibly TRBD1 (6 bases). Looked up from germline, CDR1 is SGHTA and CDR2 is FQGTGA. V was cut by 2 bases and J by 1 base, with 11 bases left in between. This CDR3 is built from 16 residues. CDR3 nucleotides: TGTGCCAGCAGCTTACGTTCCAGGGGGAACACCGGGGAGCTGTTTTTT. Translating gives CASSLRSRGNTGELFF.

This clone was counted a few times. The V and J genes are TRBV7-9 and TRBJ1-1; D ambiguous. Germline CDR1 and CDR2: SEHNR and FQNEAQ (reference sequence). V was clipped by 0 bases and J by 0 bases, with 5 bases between them. The length of the CDR3 is 14 residues. CDR3 bases: TGTGCCAGCAGCTTAGCAGTCTTGAACACTGAAGCTTTCTTT. It translates to CASSLAVLNTEAFF.

V is TRBV19 and J is TRBJ1-1; weak D call: TRBD1 (6 bases). The CDR3 consists of 11 residues. Trimming stripped 7 bases from V and 9 bases from J, with 12 bases between. Germline V gene lookup returns CDR1 LNHDA and CDR2 SQIVND (reference sequence). In nucleotides, the CDR3 is TGTGCCAGTAACGGGGGCCCAAAAGCTTTCTTT. Translating it yields CASNGGPKAFF.

The chain joins TRBV9 to TRBJ2-1; weak D call: TRBD2 (6 bases). Looked up from germline, CDR1 is SGDLS and CDR2 is YYNGEE. The V end lost 0 bases, the J end lost 2 bases, and 9 bases lay between the germline ends. The CDR3 is 15 residues long. CDR3 in amino acids: CASSVDGSTYNEQFF. The CDR3 DNA is TGTGCCAGCAGCGTAGACGGGAGTACCTACAATGAGCAGTTCTTC.

This clone was seen a few times. This sequence joins TRBV9 and TRBJ1-2; perhaps TRBD1 as D (5 bases). Germline V gene sequence: CDR1 SGDLS, CDR2 YYNGEE. CDR3 size: 14 residues. V lost 0 bases to trimming and J lost 8 bases, with 14 bases between them. The CDR3 loop is CASSVGLGPQGYTF. In nucleotides, the CDR3 is TGTGCCAGCAGCGTAGGATTGGGGCCGCAGGGCTACACCTTC. Using reference TRBV9 and TRBJ1-2 for the parts outside the CDR3, the full variable domain is DSGVTQTPKHLITATGQRVTLRCSPRSGDLSVYWYQQSLDQGLQFLIQYYNGEERAKGNILERFSAQQFPDLHSELNLSSLELGDSALYFCASSVGLGPQGYTFGSGTRLTVV.

The chain employs TRBV5-4 and TRBJ2-3; the match to TRBD2 covers 8 bases. Trimming cost V 3 bases and J 4 bases; bases outside gene matches: 10. The V gene's germline CDR1 is SGHNT and CDR2 YYREEE (reference sequence). This CDR3 is 16 amino acids long. As DNA, the CDR3 is TGTGCCAGCAGCTCGGGGGGGACCAGCCGGGCAGATACGCAGTATTTT. As protein: CASSSGGTSRADTQYF.

The chain has TRBV10-2 and TRBJ2-1; possible D gene TRBD2, 6 bases. Trimming took 8 bases from V and 8 from J, leaving 13 bases between them. Germline V lookup: CDR1 WSHSY, CDR2 SAAADI. The CDR3 runs to 12 residues. The CDR3 nucleotides are TGCGCCAGCGGGAGGAGCGGTCATGAGCAGTTCTTC. Its translation is CASGRSGHEQFF.

This clone has more than one count but fewer than ten. In nucleotides, the CDR3 is TGTGCCAGCACCTCGGGGCTCCAAGAGACCCAGTACTTC. It codes for CASTSGLQETQYF. V and J are TRBV5-4 and TRBJ2-5; D assignment may be TRBD1 or TRBD2 (5 bases each). The CDR3 runs to 13 residues. CDR1 is SGHNT, CDR2 YYREEE, per germline (reference sequence). Trimming cost V 6 bases and J 1 base, with 10 bases left between them.

As regards this clone: This clone may be a read error of a much larger clone one base away. The identical CDR3 is also encoded by other nucleotide sequences in the sample. This sequence joins TRBV18 and TRBJ2-5; D is undetermined. The CDR3 runs to 12 residues. V shed 0 bases and J shed 3 bases, with 2 bases lying between them. Per the germline V gene, CDR1 is KGHSH and CDR2 is LQKENI. The CDR3 sequence: CASSPPEETQYF. CDR3 bases: TGTGCCAGCTCACCACCGGAAGAGACCCAGTACTTC. The variable domain in full, with the rest retrieved from reference TRBV18 and TRBJ2-5, is NAGVMQNPRHLVRRRGQEARLRCSPMKGHSHVYWYRQLPEEGLKFMVYLQKENIIDESGMPKERFSAEFPKEGPSILRIQQVVRGDSAAYFCASSPPEETQYFGPGTRLLVL.

The rearrangement uses TRBV30 and TRBJ1-1; possibly TRBD1 for D (6 bases). Germline V gene sequence: CDR1 GTSNPN, CDR2 SVGIG (reference sequence). The V end lost 3 bases, the J end lost 5 bases, and 16 bases lay between the germline ends. This CDR3 has 14 residues. CDR3 nucleotides: TGTGCCTGGAGACTCAGGGGACGGGGGACTGAAGCTTTCTTT. It specifies CAWRLRGRGTEAFF.